The source of this T cell receptor (beta chain) is a study of response to subunit inactivated influenza vaccine. J lost 4 bases, V lost 6 bases, and 8 bases had no gene match. Germline V lookup: CDR1 MNHNS, CDR2 SASEGT. This CDR3 has 14 amino acids. In TCRdb, the RT-PCR reads were re-called with MiXCR into one record per CDR3 protein. The data contain over 450,000 distinct CDR3 sequences, 10% to 15% of them seen just once; the ten biggest clones take up 13%. Study-level results: The authors proposed limited new T cell recruitment per seasonal influenza vaccination.

On this clonotype: Its antigen is not known.

The input for sequencing was PBMCs from blood, taken 40 to 50 days after vaccination. The rearrangement uses TRBV6-1 and TRBJ1-2; TRBD1 matches 7 bases. This sequence originates from a man in his fifties who received an inactivated influenza vaccine. Here the CDR3 DNA reads TGTGCCAGCAGACCCGGGGACAGAATCTATGGCTACACCTTC. Its translation is CASRPGDRIYGYTF.